Described below is a single T cell receptor beta chain sequence and its context. The entry originates in a study of T cells in Graves' hyperthyroidism and ophthalmopathy. The CDR3 runs to 14 residues. The V end lost 4 bases, the J end lost 6 bases, and 15 bases lay between the germline ends. Germline CDR1 reads MNHEY; CDR2 reads SMNVEV (reference sequence). TCR beta CDR3 regions were amplified from RNA. HTBI primers were used for first-round RT-PCR of the TCR CDR3. MiXCR, run by TCRdb on the multiplex PCR reads, gives a single entry per CDR3 protein. In the table there are roughly 500,000 distinct CDR3 sequences, 46% of which are singletons.

The TCR originated in an adult woman with Graves' disease, either hyperthyroidism or ophthalmopathy (not recorded which). The gene calls are TRBV27 and TRBJ1-2; D is possibly TRBD1 (6 bases). The sequenced sample was peripheral blood or thyroid tissue (not recorded which). In DNA, the CDR3 is TGTGCCAGCAGTTCGGTCGGGACACTGGATGGCTACACCTTC. This translates into CASSSVGTLDGYTF.